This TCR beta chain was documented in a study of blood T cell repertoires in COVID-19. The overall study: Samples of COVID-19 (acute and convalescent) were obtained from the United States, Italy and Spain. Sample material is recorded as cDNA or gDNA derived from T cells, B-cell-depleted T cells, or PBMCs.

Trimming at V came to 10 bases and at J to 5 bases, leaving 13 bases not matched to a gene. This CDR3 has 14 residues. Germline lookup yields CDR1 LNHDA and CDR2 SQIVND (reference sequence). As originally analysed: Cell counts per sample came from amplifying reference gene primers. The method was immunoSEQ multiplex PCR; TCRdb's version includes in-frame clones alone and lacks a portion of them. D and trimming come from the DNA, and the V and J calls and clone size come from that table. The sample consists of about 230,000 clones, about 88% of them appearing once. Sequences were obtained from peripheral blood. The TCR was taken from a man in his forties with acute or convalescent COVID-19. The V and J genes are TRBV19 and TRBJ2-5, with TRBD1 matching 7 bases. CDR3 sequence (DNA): TGTGCCACCCGTAAGGGGGCGGGTTTGGAGACCCAGTACTTC. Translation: CATRKGAGLETQYF.